The clone carrying this T cell receptor beta chain was seen ten or more times. Its antigen is not identified. Moderately to severely active ophthalmopathy under 3 months, CAS at least 3, NOSPECS at least 4. The starting material, more than 8.5 ml of fresh peripheral blood, provided the PBMCs. The germline gives CDR1 MDHEN, CDR2 SYDVKM. Between the trimmed V and J ends, which lost 6 bases and 1 base, there was a span of 10 bases. This CDR3 comprises 13 residues. Investigators amplified TCR beta CDR3 regions from RNA transcripts. Following a first-round RT-PCR that used HTBI primers, a second-round multiplex PCR was carried out. TCRdb itself ran the multiplex PCR reads through MiXCR, one entry per CDR3 protein. The sample has about 480,000 distinct CDR3 sequences, 13% to 15% seen once. This specimen comes from a study of Graves' ophthalmopathy and Graves' hyperthyroidism. Study results and caveats: Most thyroid clonotypes expanded beyond 0.001 frequency were also found in blood. At around 68% sensitivity and 72.22% specificity, the model predicted progression of the ophthalmopathy.

Sequenced material: blood. This chain connects TRBV28 to TRBJ2-7; D tentatively reads TRBD1 or TRBD2 (5 bases each). The origin of this receptor is a woman aged 30 to 39 with Graves' ophthalmopathy. The CDR3 loop reads CASRGDVSYEQYF. The CDR3, as DNA: TGTGCCAGCAGGGGGGACGTGTCCTACGAGCAGTACTTC.